In its sample, the clone carrying this T cell receptor (beta chain) was seen once. As yet, its antigen is unknown. The primer mix had 60 Vbeta and 13 Jbeta primers. Only in-frame clones appear in the TCRdb table, and some are missing; sequencing was by immunoSEQ multiplex PCR. The sample lists over 130,000 clones, around three fifths occurring once. This sample is part of a study of cytomegalovirus exposure and HLA in healthy donors. Study-wide results and caveats: When analyzed later, the rates of TCR association showed variation by HLA locus, with DRB1 the most and HLA-C the fewest.

Germline V CDR1 and CDR2: SEHNR, FQNEAQ (reference sequence). CDR3 length: 13 amino acids. The V and J ends lost 5 bases and 1 base, in that order; junction bases with no gene match: 1. Sequenced material: PBMCs. The TCR was taken from a male donor in good health and CMV-seronegative. The J gene is TRBJ2-5, the V gene TRBV7-9; 7 positions match TRBD1. The chain's CDR3 is CASSRTGQETQYF. The CDR3 nucleotides read TGTGCCAGCAGCAGGACAGGCCAAGAGACCCAGTACTTC. Full variable domain (remainder filled in from reference TRBV7-9 and TRBJ2-5): DTGVSQNPRHKITKRGQNVTFRCDPISEHNRLYWYRQTLGQGPEFLTYFQNEAQLEKSRLLSDRFSAERPKGSFSTLEIQRTEQGDSAMYLCASSRTGQETQYFGPGTRLLVL.